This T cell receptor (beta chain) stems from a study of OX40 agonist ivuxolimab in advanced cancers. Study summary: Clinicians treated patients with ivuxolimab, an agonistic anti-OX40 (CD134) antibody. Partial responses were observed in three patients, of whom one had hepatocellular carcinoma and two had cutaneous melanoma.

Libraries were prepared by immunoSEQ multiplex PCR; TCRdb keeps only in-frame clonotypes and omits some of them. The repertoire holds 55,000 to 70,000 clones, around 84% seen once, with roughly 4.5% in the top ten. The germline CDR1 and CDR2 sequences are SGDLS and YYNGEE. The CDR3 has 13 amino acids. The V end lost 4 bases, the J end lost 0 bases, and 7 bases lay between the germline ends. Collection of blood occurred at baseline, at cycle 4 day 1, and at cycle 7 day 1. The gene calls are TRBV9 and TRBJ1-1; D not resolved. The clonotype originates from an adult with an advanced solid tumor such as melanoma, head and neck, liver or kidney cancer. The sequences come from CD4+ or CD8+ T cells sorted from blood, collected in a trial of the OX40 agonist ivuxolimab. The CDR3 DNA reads TGTGCCAGCAGCAGGGATTTGAACACTGAAGCTTTCTTT. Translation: CASSRDLNTEAFF.